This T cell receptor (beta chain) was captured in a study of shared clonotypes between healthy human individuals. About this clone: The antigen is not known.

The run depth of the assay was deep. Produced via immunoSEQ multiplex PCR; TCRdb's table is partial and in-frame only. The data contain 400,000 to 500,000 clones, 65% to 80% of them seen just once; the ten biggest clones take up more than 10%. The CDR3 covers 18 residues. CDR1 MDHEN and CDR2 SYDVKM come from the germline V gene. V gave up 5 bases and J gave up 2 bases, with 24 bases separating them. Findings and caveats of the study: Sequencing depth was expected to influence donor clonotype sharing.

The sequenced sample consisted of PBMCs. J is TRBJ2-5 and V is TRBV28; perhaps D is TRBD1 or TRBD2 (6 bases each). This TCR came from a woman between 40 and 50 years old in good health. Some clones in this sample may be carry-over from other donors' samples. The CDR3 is CASSRGRGRGDRQETQYF. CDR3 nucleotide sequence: TGTGCCAGCAGTCGAGGACGGGGAAGGGGGGACCGTCAAGAGACCCAGTACTTC.